This T cell receptor (beta chain) was identified during a study of glioma-infiltrating T cells. Notes on the study in general: A blood CDR3 motif signature was depleted in highly divergent patients.

Trimming removed 1 base from V and 8 bases from J, with 23 bases in between. Germline V gives CDR1 SEHNR, CDR2 FQNEAQ (reference sequence). CDR3 length equals 17 residues. The iRepertoire nested amplicon-rescue multiplex PCR amplified TCR alpha and beta CDR3s from RNA. TCRdb recomputed calls from the multiplex PCR reads with MiXCR, one row per CDR3 protein. The sample shows more than 300,000 distinct CDR3 sequences, roughly two fifths of them seen only once. This clonotype showed up just a few times. Its antigen is unknown. The sample taken for sequencing was glioma tissue, nonneoplastic brain tissue, or PBMCs (not recorded which). V usage is TRBV7-9 and J usage is TRBJ1-1, with TRBD1 as a possible D gene (5 bases). The TCR comes from a human donor with low-grade glioma or glioblastoma, undergoing nonglioma brain surgery, or in good health (not recorded which). CDR3 nucleotide sequence: TGTGCCAGCAGCTTAGGTGCAGGGTCAGGGCCCCTTATCGAAGCTTTCTTT. As protein: CASSLGAGSGPLIEAFF. Full variable domain (remainder filled in from reference TRBV7-9 and TRBJ1-1): DTGVSQNPRHKITKRGQNVTFRCDPISEHNRLYWYRQTLGQGPEFLTYFQNEAQLEKSRLLSDRFSAERPKGSFSTLEIQRTEQGDSAMYLCASSLGAGSGPLIEAFFGQGTRLTVV.